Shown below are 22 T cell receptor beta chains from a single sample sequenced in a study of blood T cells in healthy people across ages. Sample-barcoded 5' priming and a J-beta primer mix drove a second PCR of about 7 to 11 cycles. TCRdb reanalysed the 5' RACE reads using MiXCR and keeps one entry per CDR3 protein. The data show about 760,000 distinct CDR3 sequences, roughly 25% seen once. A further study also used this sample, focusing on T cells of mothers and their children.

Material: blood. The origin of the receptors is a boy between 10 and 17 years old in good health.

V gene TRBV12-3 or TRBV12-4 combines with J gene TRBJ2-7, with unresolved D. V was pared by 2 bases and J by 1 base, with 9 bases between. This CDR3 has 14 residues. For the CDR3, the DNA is TGTGCCAGCAGTTTATGGTCCCCATCCTACGAGCAGTACTTC. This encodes CASSLWSPSYEQYF.

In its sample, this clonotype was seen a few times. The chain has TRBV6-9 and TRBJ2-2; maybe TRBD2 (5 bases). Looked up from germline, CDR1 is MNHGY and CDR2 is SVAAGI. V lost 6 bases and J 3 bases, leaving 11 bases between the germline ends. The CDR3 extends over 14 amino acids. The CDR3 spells CASSPGWDTGELFF. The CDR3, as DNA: TGTGCCAGCAGCCCGGGGTGGGACACCGGGGAGCTGTTTTTT.

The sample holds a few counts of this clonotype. The CDR3, as DNA: TGTGCCAGCAGCTGGACAGGGGAAGTGGGTAATGAGCAGTTCTTC. Translating it yields CASSWTGEVGNEQFF. The gene calls are TRBV7-3 and TRBJ2-1, with TRBD1 matching 9 bases. The CDR3 is 15 amino acids. Trimming took 4 bases from V and 7 from J; bases not matched to a gene: 8. The germline CDR1 and CDR2 sequences are SGHTA and FQGTGA.

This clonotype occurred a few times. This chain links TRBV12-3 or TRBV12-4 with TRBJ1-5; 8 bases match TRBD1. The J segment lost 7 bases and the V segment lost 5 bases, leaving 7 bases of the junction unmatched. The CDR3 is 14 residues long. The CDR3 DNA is TGTGCCAGCAGTCCAGCCGACAGGGGCCAGCCCCAGCATTTT. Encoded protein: CASSPADRGQPQHF.

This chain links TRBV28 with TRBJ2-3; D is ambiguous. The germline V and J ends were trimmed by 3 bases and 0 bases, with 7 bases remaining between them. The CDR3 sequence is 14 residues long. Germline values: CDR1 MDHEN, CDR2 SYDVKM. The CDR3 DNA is TGTGCCAGCAGTTTCCAGCCCAGCACAGATACGCAGTATTTT. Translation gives CASSFQPSTDTQYF.

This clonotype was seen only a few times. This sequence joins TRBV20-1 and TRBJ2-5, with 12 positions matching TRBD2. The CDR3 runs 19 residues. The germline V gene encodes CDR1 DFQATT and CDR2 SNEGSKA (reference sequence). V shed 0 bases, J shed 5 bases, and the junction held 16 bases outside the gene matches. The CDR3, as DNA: TGCAGTGCTAGAGACCCCCTAGCGGGGGGGCTCGTCTTTCGTGAGACCCAGTACTTC. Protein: CSARDPLAGGLVFRETQYF.

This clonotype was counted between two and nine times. The CDR3: CSVDRDRNTIYF. The CDR3 DNA is TGCAGCGTTGACAGGGACAGAAACACCATATATTTT. V gene TRBV29-1 combines with J gene TRBJ1-3, with D possibly TRBD1 on 6 matching bases. The CDR3 is 12 residues long. Germline-derived CDR1 and CDR2 are SQVTM and ANQGSEA. V lost 3 bases and J lost 5, with 8 bases in between.

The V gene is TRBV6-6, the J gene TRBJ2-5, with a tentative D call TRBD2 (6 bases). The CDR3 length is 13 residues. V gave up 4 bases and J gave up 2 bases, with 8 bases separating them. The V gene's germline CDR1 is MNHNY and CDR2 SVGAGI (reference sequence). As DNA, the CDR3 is TGTGCCAGCAGTTGGGGGGTACAAGAGACCCAGTACTTC. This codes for CASSWGVQETQYF.

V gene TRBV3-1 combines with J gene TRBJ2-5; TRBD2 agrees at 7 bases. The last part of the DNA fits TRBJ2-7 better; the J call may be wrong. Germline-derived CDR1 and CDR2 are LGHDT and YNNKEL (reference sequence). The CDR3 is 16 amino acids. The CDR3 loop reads CASSQAPAGVTYEQYF. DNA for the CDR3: TGTGCCAGCAGCCAAGCTCCGGCGGGAGTAACCTACGAGCAGTACTTC.

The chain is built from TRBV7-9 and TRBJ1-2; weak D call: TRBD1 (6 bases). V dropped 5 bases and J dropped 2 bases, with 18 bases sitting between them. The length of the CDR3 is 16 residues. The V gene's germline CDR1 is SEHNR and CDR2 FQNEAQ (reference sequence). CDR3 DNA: TGTGCCAGCAGCGCGTCGCTGACAGGAAGAAACTATGGCTACACCTTC. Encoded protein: CASSASLTGRNYGYTF. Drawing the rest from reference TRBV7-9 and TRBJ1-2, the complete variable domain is DTGVSQNPRHKITKRGQNVTFRCDPISEHNRLYWYRQTLGQGPEFLTYFQNEAQLEKSRLLSDRFSAERPKGSFSTLEIQRTEQGDSAMYLCASSASLTGRNYGYTFGSGTRLTVV.

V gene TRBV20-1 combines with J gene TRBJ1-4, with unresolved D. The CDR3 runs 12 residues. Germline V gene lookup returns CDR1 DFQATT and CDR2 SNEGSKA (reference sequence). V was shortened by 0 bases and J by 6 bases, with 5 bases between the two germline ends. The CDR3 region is CSARDNDEKLFF. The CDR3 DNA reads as TGCAGTGCTAGAGACAACGATGAAAAACTGTTTTTT.

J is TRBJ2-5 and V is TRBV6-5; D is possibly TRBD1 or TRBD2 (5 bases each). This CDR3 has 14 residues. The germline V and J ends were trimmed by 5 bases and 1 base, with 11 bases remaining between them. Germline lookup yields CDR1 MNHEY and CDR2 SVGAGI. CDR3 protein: CASSPWGPQETQYF. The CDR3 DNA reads TGTGCCAGCAGTCCGTGGGGACCCCAAGAGACCCAGTACTTC.

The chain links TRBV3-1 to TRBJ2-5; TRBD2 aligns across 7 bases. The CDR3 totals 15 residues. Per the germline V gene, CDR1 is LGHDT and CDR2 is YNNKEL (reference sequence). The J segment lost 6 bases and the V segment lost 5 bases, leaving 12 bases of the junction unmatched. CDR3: CASSRRLAGGKTQYF. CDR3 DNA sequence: TGTGCCAGCAGCAGAAGACTAGCTGGAGGGAAGACCCAGTACTTC.

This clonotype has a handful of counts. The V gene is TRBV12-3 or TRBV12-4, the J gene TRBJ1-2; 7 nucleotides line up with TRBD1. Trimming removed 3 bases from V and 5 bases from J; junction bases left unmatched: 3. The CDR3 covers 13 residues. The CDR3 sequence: CASSFRGLYGYTF. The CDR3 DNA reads TGTGCCAGCAGTTTTAGGGGGCTGTATGGCTACACCTTC.

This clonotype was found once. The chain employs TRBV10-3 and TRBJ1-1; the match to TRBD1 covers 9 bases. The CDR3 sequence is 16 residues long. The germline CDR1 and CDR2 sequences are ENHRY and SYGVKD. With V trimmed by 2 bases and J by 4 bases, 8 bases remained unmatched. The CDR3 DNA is TGTGCCATCAGTGAGCCGACTGGGACAGGGTCCACTGAAGCTTTCTTT. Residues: CAISEPTGTGSTEAFF.

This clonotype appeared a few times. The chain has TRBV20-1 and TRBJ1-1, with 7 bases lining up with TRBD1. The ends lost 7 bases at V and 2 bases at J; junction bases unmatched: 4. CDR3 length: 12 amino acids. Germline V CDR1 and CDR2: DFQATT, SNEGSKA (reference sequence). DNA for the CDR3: TGCAGTGTGAGGACAGGTAACACTGAAGCTTTCTTT. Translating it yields CSVRTGNTEAFF.

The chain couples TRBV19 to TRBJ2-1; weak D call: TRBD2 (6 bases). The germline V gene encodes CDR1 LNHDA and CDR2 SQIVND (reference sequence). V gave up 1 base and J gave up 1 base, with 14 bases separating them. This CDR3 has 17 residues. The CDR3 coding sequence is TGTGCCAGTAGTATAGGGCCCAGCGGGCCTTCCTACAATGAGCAGTTCTTC. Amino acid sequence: CASSIGPSGPSYNEQFF.

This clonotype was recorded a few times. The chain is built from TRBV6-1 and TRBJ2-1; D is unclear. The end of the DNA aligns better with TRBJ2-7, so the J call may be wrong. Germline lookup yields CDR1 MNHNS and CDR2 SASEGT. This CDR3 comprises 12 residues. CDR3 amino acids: CASRTDFSEQYF. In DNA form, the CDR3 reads TGTGCCAGCAGAACCGACTTTTCCGAGCAGTACTTC.

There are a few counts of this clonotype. The CDR3 region is CASSPGPHTGELFF. In DNA, the CDR3 is TGTGCCAGCAGCCCCGGGCCTCACACCGGGGAGCTGTTTTTT. The rearrangement links TRBV7-9 to TRBJ2-2; unclear D gene. Trimming took 5 bases from V and 3 from J, leaving 10 bases between them. There are 14 residues in the CDR3. Germline CDR1 SEHNR, CDR2 FQNEAQ (reference sequence).

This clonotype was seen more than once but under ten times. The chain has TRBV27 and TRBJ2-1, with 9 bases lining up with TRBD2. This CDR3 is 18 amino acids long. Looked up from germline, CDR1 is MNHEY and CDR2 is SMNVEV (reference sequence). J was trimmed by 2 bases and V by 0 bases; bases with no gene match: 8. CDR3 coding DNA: TGTGCCAGCAGTTTATCAGCGGGAGGAACTGCCCCCTACAATGAGCAGTTCTTC. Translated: CASSLSAGGTAPYNEQFF.

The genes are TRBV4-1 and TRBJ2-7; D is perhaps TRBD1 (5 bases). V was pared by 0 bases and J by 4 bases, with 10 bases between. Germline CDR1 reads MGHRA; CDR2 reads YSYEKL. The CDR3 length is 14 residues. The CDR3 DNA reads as TGCGCCAGCAGCCAAGACCCGACAGTTTACGAGCAGTACTTC. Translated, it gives CASSQDPTVYEQYF.

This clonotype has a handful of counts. Written as DNA, the CDR3 is TGTGCCAGCACCTGGGGAGGAGCCAAAAACATTCAGTACTTC. Translated, it gives CASTWGGAKNIQYF. The chain carries TRBV7-9 and TRBJ2-4; D is possibly TRBD2 (6 bases). V was clipped by 7 bases and J by 0 bases, with 10 bases between them. Germline-derived CDR1 and CDR2 are SEHNR and FQNEAQ (reference sequence). The length of the CDR3 is 14 residues.